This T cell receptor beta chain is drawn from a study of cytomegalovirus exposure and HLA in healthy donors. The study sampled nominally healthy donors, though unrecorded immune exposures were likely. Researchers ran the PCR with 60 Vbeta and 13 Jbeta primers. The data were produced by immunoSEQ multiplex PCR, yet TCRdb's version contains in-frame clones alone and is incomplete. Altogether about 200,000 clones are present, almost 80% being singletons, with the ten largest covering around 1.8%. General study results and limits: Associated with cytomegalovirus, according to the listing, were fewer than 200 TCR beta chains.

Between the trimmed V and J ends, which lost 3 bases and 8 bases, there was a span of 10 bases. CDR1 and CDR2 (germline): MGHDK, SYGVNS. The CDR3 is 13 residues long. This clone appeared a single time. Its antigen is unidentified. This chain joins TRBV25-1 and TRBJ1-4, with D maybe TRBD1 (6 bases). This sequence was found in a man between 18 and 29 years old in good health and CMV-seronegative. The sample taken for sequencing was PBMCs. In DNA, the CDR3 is TGTGCCAGCAGTGACAGGGGAATAGAAAAACTGTTTTTT. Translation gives CASSDRGIEKLFF.